This is a list of T cell receptor beta chains from one sample in a study of blood T cell repertoires in COVID-19. Assay: immunoSEQ multiplex PCR; the TCRdb copy retains only in-frame clones and omits some. The sample gives over 45,000 clones, around 83% of which show up once; approximately 7.4% is in the top ten. The specimen sequenced was peripheral blood. The receptors were gathered from a man aged 60-69 years with active COVID-19. CDR3s include the opening cysteine and the closing phenylalanine or tryptophan. D genes are given only for firm matches. Some rows have no size entry. The others give once, few or many, or a class for an expanded clone.

J gene | clone size | V gene | D gene | CDR3 protein | CDR3 DNA
TRBJ2-3 | NA | TRBV7-8 | TRBD2 | CASSLQTSADTQYF | TGTGCCAGCAGCTTACAGACTAGCGCAGATACGCAGTATTTT
TRBJ2-1 | NA | TRBV4-1 | TRBD2 | CASSPGTRGGNEQFF | TGCGCCAGCAGCCCTGGGACTAGGGGGGGCAATGAGCAGTTCTTC
TRBJ1-1 | NA | TRBV29-1 | NA | CSVFLSTSINTEAFF | TGCAGCGTTTTCTTATCAACGTCTATTAACACTGAAGCTTTCTTT
TRBJ2-2 | NA | TRBV4-2 | TRBD2 | CASSQAGTSGGGELFF | TGTGCCAGCAGTCAGGCCGGGACTAGCGGGGGCGGGGAGCTGTTTTTT
TRBJ2-1 | NA | TRBV25-1 | NA | CASSEYNRGEQFF | TGTGCCAGCAGTGAATACAATCGGGGTGAGCAGTTCTTC
TRBJ2-5 | NA | TRBV27 | TRBD1 | CASEGTGGETQYF | TGTGCCAGCGAGGGGACAGGGGGAGAGACCCAGTACTTC
TRBJ2-7 | NA | TRBV10-3 | TRBD1 | CAIRTGAIDWERTAYEQYF | TGTGCCATCAGGACAGGGGCTATTGACTGGGAGAGAACCGCCTACGAGCAGTACTTC
TRBJ2-7 | NA | TRBV7-2 | NA | CAHKRENYEQYF | TGTGCCCACAAAAGGGAGAACTACGAGCAGTACTTC
TRBJ2-3 | NA | TRBV6-4 | NA | CASSAIAASTDTQYF | TGTGCCAGCAGTGCCATAGCGGCTAGCACAGATACGCAGTATTTT
TRBJ2-1 | few | TRBV20-1 | NA | CSAQDYPEQFF | TGCAGTGCCCAGGACTACCCTGAGCAGTTCTTC
TRBJ2-1 | NA | TRBV11-3 | NA | CASSLGPTEGNEQFF | TGTGCCAGCAGCTTAGGTCCGACCGAGGGTAATGAGCAGTTCTTC
TRBJ2-5 | NA | TRBV7-8 | TRBD2 | CASSSGLAGGQTQYF | TGTGCCAGCAGCTCGGGACTAGCGGGAGGTCAGACCCAGTACTTC
TRBJ1-4 | NA | TRBV19 | NA | CASSLDWEGEGEKLFF | TGTGCCAGTAGTCTTGATTGGGAAGGGGAAGGTGAAAAACTGTTTTTT
TRBJ1-5 | NA | TRBV19 | NA | CASSISFQPQHF | TGTGCCAGTAGTATCTCCTTTCAGCCCCAGCATTTT
TRBJ1-5 | few | TRBV6-2/TRBV6-3 | NA | CASSYRVLGQRDQPQHF | TGTGCCAGCAGTTATAGGGTATTGGGACAAAGAGACCAGCCCCAGCATTTT